This T cell receptor beta chain was recovered during a study of T cells expressing NK-cell markers. Overall study findings and caveats: The same clonotypes also predominated in the CD3+CD56-NKG2C+ fraction of a few donors. In a group of 5 or 6 donors, dominant NKG2C+ clonotypes represented roughly 1.0-7.5% of CD8+ T cells.

In regard to this clonotype: The antigen is unknown.

The CDR3 covers 17 residues. The germline gives CDR1 SGHVS, CDR2 FNYEAQ. TCRdb re-analyzed the 5' RACE reads; it lists each CDR3 protein once, without DNA. The listing records some 460,000 distinct CDR3 sequences. Sample: blood T cells: a sorted CD56 or NKG2C T cell subset, CD4+ or CD8+ T cells, or bulk PBMC T cells (not recorded which). This sequence originates from a woman aged 50 to 60 in good health. The chain carries TRBV7-6 and TRBJ2-1; TCRdb's D call, TRBD2, is unchecked because there is no DNA. CDR3 residues: CASSLQFGSGSRNEQFF.